Following are 19 T cell receptor beta chains from one sample sequenced in a study of cytomegalovirus exposure and HLA in healthy donors. PCR amplification relied on 60 Vbeta primers (plus 13 Jbeta primers). Sequencing used immunoSEQ multiplex PCR; TCRdb keeps in-frame clones, though not all of them. Of 95,000 to 100,000 clones in the sample, about 80% were seen once. The material sequenced was PBMCs. Receptor source: a woman in her sixties in good health and CMV-seronegative.

This clone has a handful of counts. The CDR3 DNA is TGTGCCAGCAGTGAGGGGACACGGGCCTCTGGAAACACCATATATTTT. The encoded protein is CASSEGTRASGNTIYF. J is TRBJ1-3 and V is TRBV6-1; D perhaps matches TRBD1 (6 bases). Trimming took 3 bases from V and 0 from J, leaving 12 bases between them. The CDR3 is 16 residues long. Germline values: CDR1 MNHNS, CDR2 SASEGT.

This chain uses TRBV29-1 with TRBJ2-6; TRBD1 agrees at 9 bases. The V gene's germline CDR1 is SQVTM and CDR2 ANQGSEA. The CDR3 totals 14 residues. Trimming cost V 5 bases and J 4 bases; bases outside gene matches: 3. The CDR3 protein is CSVTGGPGANVLTF. The CDR3 nucleotides are TGCAGCGTTACAGGGGGCCCCGGGGCCAACGTCCTGACTTTC.

This chain links TRBV10-1 with TRBJ2-2, with a possible D match to TRBD1 (6 bases). V was cut by 1 base and J by 5 bases, with 8 bases left in between. This CDR3 contains 14 residues. Germline V gene data show CDR1 as WNHNN and CDR2 as SYGVQD (reference sequence). This CDR3 reads CASSEWGLTGELFF. The CDR3 DNA reads as TGCGCCAGCAGTGAGTGGGGGCTAACCGGGGAGCTGTTTTTT.

The V and J genes are TRBV7-2 and TRBJ1-2, with D maybe TRBD1 (5 bases). The V end was cut by 8 bases, the J end by 3 bases, with 13 bases between. Germline V gene sequence: CDR1 SGHTA, CDR2 FQGNSA. The CDR3 consists of 13 residues. CDR3 nucleotides: TGTGCCAGCGCCCGACAGAAAGACTATGGCTACACCTTC. Protein product: CASARQKDYGYTF.

This chain links TRBV2 with TRBJ2-1; a weak D match, TRBD1 (6 bases). The CDR3 is made up of 11 amino acids. V was shortened by 6 bases and J by 9 bases, with 9 bases between the two germline ends. Germline CDR1 and CDR2: SNHLY and FYNNEI. CDR3 protein: CASSLGGEQFF. The CDR3 region has the DNA TGTGCCAGCAGCCTAGGGGGTGAGCAGTTCTTC. The entire variable domain, with the rest obtained from reference TRBV2 and TRBJ2-1, is as follows: EPEVTQTPSHQVTQMGQEVILRCVPISNHLYFYWYRQILGQKVEFLVSFYNNEISEKSEIFDDQFSVERPDGSNFTLKIRSTKLEDSAMYFCASSLGGEQFFGPGTRLTVL.

The rearrangement joins TRBV10-1 to TRBJ1-6; tentatively, D is TRBD1 (5 bases). CDR1 is WNHNN, CDR2 SYGVQD, per germline (reference sequence). This CDR3 region has 13 residues. With 3 bases removed from V and 10 bases from J, the gap between germline ends came to 10 bases. CDR3 in amino acids: CASSDRVTSPLHF. Here the CDR3 DNA reads TGCGCCAGCAGTGACAGGGTGACCTCACCCCTCCACTTT.

This clone has a handful of counts. The genes are TRBV10-3 and TRBJ2-7; D ambiguous. The CDR3 covers 15 residues. V was shortened by 6 bases and J by 3 bases, with 18 bases between the two germline ends. From germline, CDR1 is ENHRY and CDR2 SYGVKD. The CDR3 loop reads CAISPRPVSVYEQYF. CDR3 bases: TGTGCCATCAGCCCCAGGCCCGTTTCCGTCTACGAGCAGTACTTC.

This rearrangement joins TRBV5-1 to TRBJ2-6, with 7 nucleotides matching TRBD1. Germline-derived CDR1 and CDR2 are SGHRS and YFSETQ. This CDR3 contains 16 residues. Trimming at V came to 4 bases and at J to 4 bases, leaving 8 bases not matched to a gene. CDR3 bases: TGCGCCAGCAGCCGAAACGACAGGGCCGGGGCCAACGTCCTGACTTTC. Translating gives CASSRNDRAGANVLTF.

This sequence joins TRBV15 and TRBJ2-3; D is perhaps TRBD2 (5 bases). V lost 7 bases, J lost 6 bases, and 20 bases lay in between. There are 15 residues in the CDR3. Germline lookup yields CDR1 LNHNV and CDR2 YYDKDF (reference sequence). CDR3 nucleotides: TGTGCCACCACCCTCTCCCGGAGGACGGTCGATACGCAGTATTTT. Amino acids: CATTLSRRTVDTQYF.

The chain carries TRBV7-9 and TRBJ2-7; 8 nucleotides line up with TRBD2. Germline V CDR1 and CDR2: SEHNR, FQNEAQ (reference sequence). The CDR3 extends over 13 amino acids. V dropped 5 bases and J dropped 6; count of bases not matched to a gene: 6. CDR3 sequence reads: CASSPGGGGEQYF. CDR3 bases: TGTGCCAGCAGCCCCGGGGGGGGTGGCGAGCAGTACTTC.

The V call is TRBV30, the J call TRBJ2-1; 14 bases are shared with TRBD2. V was pared by 2 bases and J by 8 bases, with 8 bases of the junction left unmatched. Germline-derived CDR1 and CDR2 are GTSNPN and SVGIG (reference sequence). The CDR3 runs 16 residues. The CDR3 reads CAWSSGTSGSFDEQFF. CDR3 sequence (DNA): TGTGCCTGGAGTTCCGGGACTAGCGGGAGTTTCGATGAGCAGTTCTTC.

The chain couples TRBV2 to TRBJ2-7; D is possibly TRBD2 (5 bases). V lost 4 bases and J lost 0, with 16 bases in between. This CDR3 contains 16 residues. The V gene's germline CDR1 is SNHLY and CDR2 FYNNEI. CDR3 sequence: CASSGSIRLSSYEQYF. The CDR3 DNA follows: TGTGCCAGCAGTGGAAGTATAAGACTAAGCTCCTACGAGCAGTACTTC.

The chain links TRBV14 to TRBJ2-1, with 8 nucleotides matching TRBD2. The V gene end was trimmed by 3 bases and the J gene end by 2 bases; junction bases not matched to a gene: 3. This CDR3 spans 15 amino acids. Germline values: CDR1 SGHDN, CDR2 FVKESK. CDR3 coding DNA: TGTGCCAGCAGCCAGGAGACTAGCGCCTACAATGAGCAGTTCTTC. Its protein product is CASSQETSAYNEQFF.

J is TRBJ2-7 and V is TRBV7-9; 10 bases are shared with TRBD2. The V gene's germline CDR1 is SEHNR and CDR2 FQNEAQ (reference sequence). Germline trimming cut 5 bases from V and 0 bases from J; bases unmatched to any gene: 10. This CDR3 spans 17 amino acids. CDR3 nucleotides: TGTGCCAGCAGCCTGGACCGGACTAGCGGAATCTCCTACGAGCAGTACTTC. It is translated as CASSLDRTSGISYEQYF.

This chain joins TRBV5-1 and TRBJ2-5; D is undetermined. This CDR3 has 12 amino acids. The V gene's germline CDR1 is SGHRS and CDR2 YFSETQ. The germline V and J ends were trimmed by 4 bases and 0 bases, with 4 bases remaining between them. The CDR3 loop is CASSPNQETQYF. The DNA of the CDR3 is TGCGCCAGCAGCCCAAACCAAGAGACCCAGTACTTC. The full variable domain, rest sourced from reference TRBV5-1 and TRBJ2-5, is KAGVTQTPRYLIKTRGQQVTLSCSPISGHRSVSWYQQTPGQGLQFLFEYFSETQRNKGNFPGRFSGRQFSNSRSEMNVSTLELGDSALYLCASSPNQETQYFGPGTRLLVL.

The chain combines TRBV5-6 with TRBJ1-6; D gene uncertain. V was shortened by 0 bases and J by 7 bases, with 8 bases between the two germline ends. In germline, CDR1 is SGHDT, CDR2 YYEEEE. The CDR3 length is 14 residues. CDR3 residues: CASSLDRRNSPLHF. CDR3 DNA: TGTGCCAGCAGCTTGGACCGCCGGAATTCACCCCTCCACTTT.

In its sample, this clone was seen a few times. The genes are TRBV7-2 and TRBJ1-3; 10 positions agree with TRBD1. CDR1 SGHTA and CDR2 FQGNSA come from the germline V gene. J gave up 8 bases and V 4 bases, and 8 bases lay outside the gene matches. There are 15 residues in the CDR3. The CDR3 protein is CASSYIRDRGDTIYF. Written as DNA, the CDR3 is TGTGCCAGCAGCTACATCCGGGACAGGGGTGACACCATATATTTT.

The chain recombines TRBV28 with TRBJ2-7, with no clear D. V lost 6 bases to trimming and J lost 3 bases, with 6 bases between them. CDR1 and CDR2 from the germline V gene are MDHEN and SYDVKM. The CDR3 extends over 11 amino acids. The CDR3 DNA follows: TGTGCCAGCAGAAATTACTACGAGCAGTACTTC. Encoded protein: CASRNYYEQYF.

V is TRBV6-5 and J is TRBJ2-5; D not certain. This CDR3 comprises 12 residues. Germline V gene lookup returns CDR1 MNHEY and CDR2 SVGAGI. V dropped 5 bases and J dropped 4 bases, with 8 bases sitting between them. CDR3 sequence (DNA): TGTGCCAGCAGTAGGAGAGGAGAGACCCAGTACTTC. This encodes CASSRRGETQYF.